This T cell receptor beta chain was retrieved from a study of blood T cell repertoires in COVID-19. Repertoires were generated with immunoSEQ multiplex PCR, while TCRdb's copy carries only in-frame clones and drops some. Among about 45,000 clones listed, approximately 87% were seen once. V shed 3 bases, J shed 6 bases, and the junction held 7 bases outside the gene matches. The germline V gene encodes CDR1 SEHNR and CDR2 FQNEAQ (reference sequence). There are 16 residues in the CDR3. The sequence came from a human donor in a cohort sampled during active COVID-19. The V call is TRBV7-9, the J call TRBJ2-5; TRBD2 matches 13 bases. Sequences were obtained from peripheral blood. Here the CDR3 reads CASSFTSGRGEKTQYF. In nucleotides, the CDR3 is TGTGCCAGCAGCTTCACTAGCGGGAGGGGAGAAAAGACCCAGTACTTC.